This TCR beta chain was observed in a study of OX40 agonist ivuxolimab in advanced cancers. Overall study context: Hepatocellular carcinoma, melanoma, renal cell or head and neck cancer occurred in dose-escalation patients.

Researchers took blood at baseline, on cycle 4 day 1, and on cycle 7 day 1. V gave up 0 bases and J gave up 4 bases, with 7 bases separating them. CDR1 and CDR2 (germline): SNHLY, FYNNEI. CDR3 length: 14 residues. The table came from immunoSEQ multiplex PCR; TCRdb's copy has only in-frame clones and leaves some out. Of some 130,000 clones listed, over 75% are singletons. The sample consisted of CD4+ or CD8+ T cells sorted from blood, taken in a trial of the OX40 agonist ivuxolimab. This chain links TRBV2 with TRBJ1-3; unclear D gene. The source is an adult with an advanced solid tumor such as melanoma, head and neck, liver or kidney cancer. The CDR3 nucleotides are TGTGCCAGCAGTGAAGCAGGGCGAGGAAACACCATATATTTT. This translates into CASSEAGRGNTIYF.